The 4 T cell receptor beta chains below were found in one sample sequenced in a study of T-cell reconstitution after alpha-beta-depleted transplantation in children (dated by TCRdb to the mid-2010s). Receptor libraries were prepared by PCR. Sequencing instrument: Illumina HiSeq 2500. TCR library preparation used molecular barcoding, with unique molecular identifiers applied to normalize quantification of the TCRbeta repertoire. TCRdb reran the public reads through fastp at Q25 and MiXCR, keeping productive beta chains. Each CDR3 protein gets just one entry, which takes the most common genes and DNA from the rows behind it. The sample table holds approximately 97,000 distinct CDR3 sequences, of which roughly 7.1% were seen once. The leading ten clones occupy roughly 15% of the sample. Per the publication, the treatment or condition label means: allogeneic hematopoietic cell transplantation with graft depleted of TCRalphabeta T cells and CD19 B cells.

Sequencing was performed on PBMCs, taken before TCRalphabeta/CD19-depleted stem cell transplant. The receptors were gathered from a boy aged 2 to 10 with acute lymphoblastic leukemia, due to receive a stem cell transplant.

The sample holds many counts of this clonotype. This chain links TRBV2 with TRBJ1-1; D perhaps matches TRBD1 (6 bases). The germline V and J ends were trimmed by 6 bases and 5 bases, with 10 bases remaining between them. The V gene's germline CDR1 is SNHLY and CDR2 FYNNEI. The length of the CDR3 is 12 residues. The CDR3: CASRQGSTEAFF. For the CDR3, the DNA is TGTGCCAGCAGACAGGGTTCGACTGAAGCTTTCTTT.

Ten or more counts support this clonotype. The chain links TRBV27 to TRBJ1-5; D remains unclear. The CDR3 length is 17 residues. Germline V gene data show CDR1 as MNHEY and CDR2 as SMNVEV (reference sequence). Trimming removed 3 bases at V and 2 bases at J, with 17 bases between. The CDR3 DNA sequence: TGTGCCAGCAGTTTGACCCCACCCGCGGTACGCAATCAGCCCCAGCATTTT. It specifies CASSLTPPAVRNQPQHF.

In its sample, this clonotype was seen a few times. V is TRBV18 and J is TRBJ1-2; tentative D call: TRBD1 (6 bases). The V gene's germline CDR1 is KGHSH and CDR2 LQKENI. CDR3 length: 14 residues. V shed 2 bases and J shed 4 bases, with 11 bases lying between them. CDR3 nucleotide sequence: TGTGCCAGCTCACCAAATGACAGGACCTATGGCTACACCTTC. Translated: CASSPNDRTYGYTF.

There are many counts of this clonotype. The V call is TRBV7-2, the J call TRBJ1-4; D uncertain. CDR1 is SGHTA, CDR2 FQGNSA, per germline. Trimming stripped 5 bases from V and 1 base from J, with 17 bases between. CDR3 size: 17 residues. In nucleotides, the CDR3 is TGTGCCAGCAGCCGAGGGAGTGAGGGCTTAACTAATGAAAAACTGTTTTTT. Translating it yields CASSRGSEGLTNEKLFF.